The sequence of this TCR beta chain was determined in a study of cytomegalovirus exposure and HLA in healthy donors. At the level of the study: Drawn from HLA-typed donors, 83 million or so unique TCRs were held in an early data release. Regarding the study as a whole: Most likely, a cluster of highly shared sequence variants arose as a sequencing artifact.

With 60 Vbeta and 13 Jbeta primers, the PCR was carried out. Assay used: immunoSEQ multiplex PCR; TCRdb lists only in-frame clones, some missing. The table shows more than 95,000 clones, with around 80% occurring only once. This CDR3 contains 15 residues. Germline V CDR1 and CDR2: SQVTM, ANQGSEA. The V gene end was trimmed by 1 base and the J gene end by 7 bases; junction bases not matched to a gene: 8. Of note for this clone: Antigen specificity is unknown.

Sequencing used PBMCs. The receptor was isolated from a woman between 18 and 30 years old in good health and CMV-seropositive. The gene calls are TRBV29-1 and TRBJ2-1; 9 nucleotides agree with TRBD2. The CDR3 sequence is CSVEGLLAGRNEQFF. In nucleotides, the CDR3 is TGCAGCGTTGAAGGTTTGCTAGCGGGAAGAAATGAGCAGTTCTTC.